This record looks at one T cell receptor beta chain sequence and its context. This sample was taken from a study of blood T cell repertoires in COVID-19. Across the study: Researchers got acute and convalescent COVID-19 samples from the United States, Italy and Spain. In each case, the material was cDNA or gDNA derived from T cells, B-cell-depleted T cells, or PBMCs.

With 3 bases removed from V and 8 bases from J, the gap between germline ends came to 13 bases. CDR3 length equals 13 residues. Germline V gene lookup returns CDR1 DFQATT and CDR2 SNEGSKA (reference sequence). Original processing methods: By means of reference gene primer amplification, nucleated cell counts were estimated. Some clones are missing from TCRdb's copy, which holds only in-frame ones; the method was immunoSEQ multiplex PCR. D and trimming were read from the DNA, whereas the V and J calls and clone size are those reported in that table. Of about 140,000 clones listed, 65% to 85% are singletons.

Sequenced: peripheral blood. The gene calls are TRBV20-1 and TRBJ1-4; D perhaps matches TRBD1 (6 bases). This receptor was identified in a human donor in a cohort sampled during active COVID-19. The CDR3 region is CSASLGAEEKLFF. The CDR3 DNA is TGCAGTGCTAGTTTGGGGGCGGAAGAAAAACTGTTTTTT.